These 25 T cell receptor beta chains originate from one sample sequenced in a study of T cells in Graves' hyperthyroidism and ophthalmopathy. TCR beta CDR3 regions were amplified from RNA. In the first-round RT-PCR of the TCR CDR3, the HTBI primer set was used. TCRdb re-called the multiplex PCR reads through MiXCR, storing one row per CDR3 protein. The table shows about 350,000 distinct CDR3 sequences, with roughly 14% occurring only once. Sequencing used blood. Receptor source: a woman aged 25 to 39 with Graves' hyperthyroidism.

This sequence joins TRBV28 and TRBJ2-7; D unresolved. The CDR3 length is 13 residues. V was cut by 10 bases and J by 3 bases, with 16 bases left in between. CDR1 is MDHEN and CDR2 is SYDVKM in the germline V gene. The CDR3 DNA is TGTGCCACCAATCGTCTATCCGGCTACGAGCAGTACTTC. It encodes CATNRLSGYEQYF.

This sequence joins TRBV5-5 and TRBJ2-1; D could derive from TRBD1 or TRBD2 (5 bases each). The V end lost 0 bases, the J end lost 15 bases, and 10 bases lay between the germline ends. In germline, CDR1 is SGHKS, CDR2 YYEKEE (reference sequence). There are 11 residues in the CDR3. In DNA, the CDR3 is TGTGCCAGCAGCTTGGGAGGGACGGGGTTCTTC. It is translated as CASSLGGTGFF.

The chain is built from TRBV4-3 and TRBJ2-5, with D possibly TRBD1 on 6 matching bases. CDR3 length: 13 residues. V lost 0 bases to trimming and J lost 9 bases, with 11 bases between them. Germline loops: CDR1 LGHNA, CDR2 YSLEER. CDR3 sequence: CASSQDRAGAQYF. Written as DNA, the CDR3 is TGCGCCAGCAGCCAAGATAGGGCAGGGGCCCAGTACTTC.

This clonotype was picked up many times. The rearrangement joins TRBV6-1 to TRBJ2-7; D is unclear. Germline V gene sequence: CDR1 MNHNS, CDR2 SASEGT. The CDR3 is 11 residues long. Trimming left V 1 base short and J 9 bases short, with 7 bases between. In DNA form, the CDR3 reads TGTGCCAGCAGTGAAGTAGGCGGGCAGTACTTC. It encodes CASSEVGGQYF.

This clonotype was picked up many times. The rearrangement joins TRBV7-9 to TRBJ2-5; D unresolved. With 1 base removed from V and 2 bases from J, the gap between germline ends came to 17 bases. The germline V gene encodes CDR1 SEHNR and CDR2 FQNEAQ (reference sequence). This CDR3 is built from 17 residues. CDR3 sequence reads: CASSLEGRNFYQETQYF. In nucleotides, the CDR3 is TGTGCCAGCAGCTTAGAAGGACGGAACTTTTATCAAGAGACCCAGTACTTC.

This clonotype was observed a handful of times. This chain joins TRBV28 and TRBJ1-6; no reliable D call. CDR3 length equals 12 residues. Trimming left V 5 bases short and J 9 bases short, with 8 bases between. Germline V gene lookup returns CDR1 MDHEN and CDR2 SYDVKM. The CDR3 DNA follows: TGTGCCAGCAGTCCGGTTAGTTCACCCCTCCACTTT. It specifies CASSPVSSPLHF. Full variable domain (remainder filled in from reference TRBV28 and TRBJ1-6): DVKVTQSSRYLVKRTGEKVFLECVQDMDHENMFWYRQDPGLGLRLIYFSYDVKMKEKGDIPEGYSVSREKKERFSLILESASTNQTSMYLCASSPVSSPLHFGNGTRLTVT.

This clonotype has at least ten counts. The chain employs TRBV27 and TRBJ2-7, with 7 bases fitting TRBD1. V was pared by 5 bases and J by 7 bases, with 14 bases of the junction left unmatched. The CDR3 loop spans 15 amino acids. The germline V gene encodes CDR1 MNHEY and CDR2 SMNVEV (reference sequence). The CDR3 nucleotides read TGTGCCAGCAGTCAGGGACAGCCGCTCGTGAGGGAGCAGTACTTC. Its translation is CASSQGQPLVREQYF.

This clonotype came up many times. V and J are TRBV7-9 and TRBJ1-5, with D uncertain. The germline V gene encodes CDR1 SEHNR and CDR2 FQNEAQ (reference sequence). The V gene lost 6 bases and the J gene lost 2 bases, with 11 bases spanning the gap. The CDR3 is 14 residues long. The CDR3 sequence: CASSPSNGNQPQHF. The CDR3 DNA is TGTGCCAGCAGTCCCTCCAACGGCAATCAGCCCCAGCATTTT.

This clonotype was recorded many times. The chain carries TRBV2 and TRBJ2-7; D is undetermined. The CDR3 extends over 13 amino acids. Per the germline V gene, CDR1 is SNHLY and CDR2 is FYNNEI. Trimming pared 4 bases from V and 4 bases from J, leaving 11 bases between. CDR3: CASSVGSIYEQYF. Written as DNA, the CDR3 is TGTGCCAGCAGTGTTGGCAGTATTTACGAGCAGTACTTC. The whole variable domain, filled in from reference TRBV2 and TRBJ2-7, reads EPEVTQTPSHQVTQMGQEVILRCVPISNHLYFYWYRQILGQKVEFLVSFYNNEISEKSEIFDDQFSVERPDGSNFTLKIRSTKLEDSAMYFCASSVGSIYEQYFGPGTRLTVT.

There are many counts of this clonotype. The chain carries TRBV30 and TRBJ2-7; D is perhaps TRBD2 (5 bases). CDR1 is GTSNPN, CDR2 SVGIG, per germline (reference sequence). Trimming removed 0 bases from V and 8 bases from J, with 8 bases in between. The CDR3 runs to 11 residues. This CDR3 is CAWSVREQQYF. Written as DNA, the CDR3 is TGTGCCTGGAGTGTAAGGGAGCAGCAGTACTTC.

This clonotype was detected ten times or more. The chain combines TRBV12-3 or TRBV12-4 with TRBJ2-5; TRBD2 is a possible D gene (6 bases). The CDR3 runs 15 residues. V gave up 8 bases and J gave up 4 bases, with 20 bases separating them. The CDR3: CASYDASANRETQYF. In nucleotides, the CDR3 is TGTGCCAGCTATGATGCTAGCGCAAATAGAGAGACCCAGTACTTC.

This clonotype has ten or more counts. The rearrangement joins TRBV7-3 to TRBJ2-2, with TRBD1 as a possible D gene (6 bases). This CDR3 is built from 12 residues. Trimming left V 5 bases short and J 7 bases short, with 8 bases between. CDR1 is SGHTA and CDR2 is FQGTGA in the germline V gene. The CDR3 sequence is CASSQQGGELFF. CDR3 in DNA: TGTGCCAGCAGCCAACAGGGCGGGGAGCTGTTTTTT.

This clonotype was seen repeatedly, ten times or more. The genes are TRBV29-1 and TRBJ2-3; TRBD2 agrees at 13 bases. Germline V gene data show CDR1 as SQVTM and CDR2 as ANQGSEA. The CDR3 covers 16 residues. Trimming removed 7 bases from V and 4 bases from J; junction bases left unmatched: 11. The CDR3, as DNA: TGCAGCGCTGCTGGCCGACTAGCGGGAGGACCAGATACGCAGTATTTT. Translating it yields CSAAGRLAGGPDTQYF.

This clonotype was seen more than once but under ten times. The chain is built from TRBV7-9 and TRBJ1-3; D possibly corresponds to TRBD1 (5 bases). Germline lookup yields CDR1 SEHNR and CDR2 FQNEAQ (reference sequence). The V end was cut by 5 bases, the J end by 2 bases, with 10 bases between. The length of the CDR3 is 14 residues. CDR3 region: CASSPSGTGNTIYF. The CDR3 nucleotides read TGTGCCAGCAGCCCCTCAGGGACTGGAAACACCATATATTTT.

This clonotype has more than one count but fewer than ten. The chain has TRBV4-1 and TRBJ2-7, with TRBD2 matching over 8 bases. The CDR3 runs 14 residues. Losses at the gene ends were 0 bases for V and 6 bases for J; bases not matched to a gene: 4. Germline values: CDR1 MGHRA, CDR2 YSYEKL. The CDR3 coding sequence is TGCGCCAGCAGCCAAGATACGGGAGGGTTCGAGCAGTACTTC. Amino acids: CASSQDTGGFEQYF.

This clonotype was picked up many times. V and J are TRBV2 and TRBJ1-4; D possibly corresponds to TRBD1 (5 bases). This CDR3 is built from 12 residues. Trimming pared 8 bases from V and 8 bases from J, leaving 12 bases between. Germline V lookup: CDR1 SNHLY, CDR2 FYNNEI. The DNA of the CDR3 is TGTGCCAGCCAGGGTGACGGCGAAAAACTGTTTTTT. Protein product: CASQGDGEKLFF.

The chain couples TRBV6-5 to TRBJ2-1; 7 nucleotides agree with TRBD2. Germline V gene sequence: CDR1 MNHEY, CDR2 SVGAGI. There are 17 residues in the CDR3. The V segment lost 0 bases and the J segment 9 bases; nucleotides outside the gene matches: 14. The DNA for the CDR3 is TGTGCCAGCAGTTACTCCTCGACTAGCCCACGCTGGAGTGAGCAGTTCTTC. It encodes CASSYSSTSPRWSEQFF.

This clonotype has just a few counts. V gene TRBV5-1 combines with J gene TRBJ1-1; D unresolved. Trimming left V 0 bases short and J 6 bases short, with 9 bases between. Germline CDR1 and CDR2: SGHRS and YFSETQ. The CDR3 extends over 13 amino acids. CDR3 bases: TGCGCCAGCAGCTTGGAATACCATTCTGAAGCTTTCTTT. This encodes CASSLEYHSEAFF.

The V gene is TRBV7-9, the J gene TRBJ2-4; D is ambiguous. The V end was cut by 2 bases, the J end by 0 bases, with 8 bases between. Germline V lookup: CDR1 SEHNR, CDR2 FQNEAQ (reference sequence). CDR3 length: 15 amino acids. The CDR3 bases are TGTGCCAGCAGCTTAAGTTCCCAAGCCAAAAACATTCAGTACTTC. Translation gives CASSLSSQAKNIQYF.

This clonotype was picked up a small number of times. The chain has TRBV20-1 and TRBJ2-7; D is undetermined. V was clipped by 6 bases and J by 7 bases, with 10 bases between them. This CDR3 region has 10 residues. Germline values: CDR1 DFQATT, CDR2 SNEGSKA (reference sequence). The CDR3, as DNA: TGCAGTGCCCAACCTGGTGAGCAGTACTTC. Translated, it gives CSAQPGEQYF.

This chain joins TRBV18 and TRBJ1-5, with a possible D match to TRBD1 (5 bases). CDR3 size: 15 residues. Germline V gives CDR1 KGHSH, CDR2 LQKENI. Trimming cost V 4 bases and J 3 bases, with 13 bases left between them. CDR3 amino acids: CASSRGAQVNQPQHF. DNA for the CDR3: TGTGCCAGCTCACGCGGGGCCCAGGTCAATCAGCCCCAGCATTTT.

V gene TRBV9 combines with J gene TRBJ1-5; D not resolved. Per germline, CDR1 SGDLS and CDR2 YYNGEE. Deletions cut 0 bases from V and 6 bases from J, with 7 bases between. This CDR3 has 13 amino acids. The CDR3 region has the DNA TGTGCCAGCAGCGTAGAGGCATTTCAGCCCCAGCATTTT. Its protein product is CASSVEAFQPQHF. Variable domain in full (rest from reference TRBV9 and TRBJ1-5): DSGVTQTPKHLITATGQRVTLRCSPRSGDLSVYWYQQSLDQGLQFLIQYYNGEERAKGNILERFSAQQFPDLHSELNLSSLELGDSALYFCASSVEAFQPQHFGDGTRLSIL.

This clonotype appeared many times. V is TRBV6-2 or TRBV6-3 and J is TRBJ2-1, with D tentatively TRBD2 (5 bases). CDR1 is MNHEY and CDR2 is SVGEGT in the germline V gene. The CDR3 has 16 residues. Trimming left V 0 bases short and J 3 bases short, with 12 bases between. The CDR3 nucleotides read TGTGCCAGCAGTTACTCGCCCCAGCGGCTCTACAATGAGCAGTTCTTC. This gives the protein CASSYSPQRLYNEQFF.

This clonotype showed up many times. The V call is TRBV19, the J call TRBJ2-2; 12 bases are shared with TRBD2. CDR1 and CDR2 (germline): LNHDA, SQIVND (reference sequence). CDR3 size: 15 residues. V trimming: 5 bases; J trimming: 5 bases; junction bases outside the gene matches: 3. CDR3 in amino acids: CASSLTSGRTGELFF. DNA of the CDR3: TGTGCCAGTAGTTTAACTAGCGGGAGGACCGGGGAGCTGTTTTTT. The variable domain in full, completed from reference TRBV19 and TRBJ2-2, reads DGGITQSPKYLFRKEGQNVTLSCEQNLNHDAMYWYRQDPGQGLRLIYYSQIVNDFQKGDIAEGYSVSREKKESFPLTVTSAQKNPTAFYLCASSLTSGRTGELFFGEGSRLTVL.

This chain uses TRBV10-2 with TRBJ2-1; possibly TRBD1 for D (7 bases). The CDR3 is made up of 13 amino acids. V gave up 10 bases and J gave up 4 bases, with 14 bases separating them. CDR1 and CDR2 from the germline V gene are WSHSY and SAAADI. For the CDR3, the DNA is TGCGCCACCAGGGGGGAGGTATACAATGAGCAGTTCTTC. Protein product: CATRGEVYNEQFF.